This record covers a single T cell receptor (beta chain). The target antigen is unknown. These data belong to a study of neurological immune-mediated disorders. Study context: The 35 or so multiple sclerosis patients comprised around 31 relapsing-remitting and 3 secondary progressive cases.

General study results and limits: The study found the most TCR clonal expansion in HTLV-1-associated myelopathy and the least in multiple sclerosis, below healthy controls.

cDNA synthesis was performed by 5'RACE with 10-nucleotide random UMIs. MiXCR was run by TCRdb on the 5' RACE reads, yielding one entry per CDR3 protein. The data show roughly 70,000 distinct CDR3 sequences, 3% to 5% seen once. This CDR3 comprises 14 residues. Germline CDR1 is SGHRS and CDR2 is YFSETQ. The V end was cut by 0 bases, the J end by 7 bases, with 11 bases between. Sequenced material: PBMCs. The genes are TRBV5-1 and TRBJ2-4; D is possibly TRBD1 (6 bases). The receptor comes from a man aged 30-40 years with multiple sclerosis. CDR3 in amino acids: CASSLDGQTNIQYF. DNA of the CDR3: TGCGCCAGCAGCTTGGATGGACAGACGAACATTCAGTACTTC.